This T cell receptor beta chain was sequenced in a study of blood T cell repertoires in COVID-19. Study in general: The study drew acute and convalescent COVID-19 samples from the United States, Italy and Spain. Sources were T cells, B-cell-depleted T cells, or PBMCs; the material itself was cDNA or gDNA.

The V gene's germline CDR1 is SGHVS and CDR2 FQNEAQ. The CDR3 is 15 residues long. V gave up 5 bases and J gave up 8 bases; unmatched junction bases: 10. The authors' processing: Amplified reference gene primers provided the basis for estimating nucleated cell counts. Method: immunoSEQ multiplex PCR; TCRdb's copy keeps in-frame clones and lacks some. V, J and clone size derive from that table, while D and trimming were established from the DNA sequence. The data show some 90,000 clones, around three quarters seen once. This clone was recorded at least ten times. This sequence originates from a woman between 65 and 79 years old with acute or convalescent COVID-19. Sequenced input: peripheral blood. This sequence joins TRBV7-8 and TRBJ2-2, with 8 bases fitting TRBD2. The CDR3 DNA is TGTGCCAGCAGCATACTCGGACTAGCCGAGGGGGAGCTGTTTTTT. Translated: CASSILGLAEGELFF.